This T cell receptor (beta chain) was identified in a study of Ad26.COV2.S vaccination and SARS-CoV-2 variants. Points from the study as a whole: The breadth of spike-specific CD8+ and CD4+ T cell responses after vaccination was reportedly substantial.

About this clone: Its specificity is unknown.

The length of the CDR3 is 13 residues. After removal of 7 bases from V and 3 bases from J, the junction contained 8 bases not matched to a gene. CDR1 is SQVTM, CDR2 ANQGSEA, per germline. Documented treatment: about 20 received Ad26.COV2.S at low or high dose, single or two shots; about five received placebo; per-sample allocation not given. The samples date from day 63 after the first vaccine or placebo injection. The table came from immunoSEQ multiplex PCR; TCRdb's copy has only in-frame clones and leaves some out. This table has about 680,000 clones, 89% appearing once. The receptor was isolated from a person aged 18-65 years who received the Ad26.COV2.S COVID-19 vaccine or a placebo. Specimen: peripheral blood, collected in a trial of Ad26.COV2.S vaccine versus placebo. V is TRBV29-1 and J is TRBJ1-1; 7 bases line up with TRBD1. CDR3 protein: CSGDRDGYTEAFF. The DNA for the CDR3 is TGCAGCGGCGACAGGGACGGATACACTGAAGCTTTCTTT.